The clone carrying this T cell receptor beta chain has a handful of counts. Its antigen is currently unknown. The germline V gene encodes CDR1 DFQATT and CDR2 SNEGSKA (reference sequence). Trimming took 4 bases from V and 4 from J; bases not matched to a gene: 5. The CDR3 contains 13 residues. This entry belongs to a study of T-cell reconstitution after alpha-beta-depleted transplantation in children. General study findings and limits: About two months after transplant, alpha-beta T cells reportedly came from several hundred expanded graft clones. There were some patients whose high TCRbeta diversity at day 60 came from surviving recipient T cells and thymic progenitors. One year after transplant, T-cell counts and diversity came mostly from newly produced T cells.

The TCRbeta library incorporated unique molecular identifiers. TCRdb reprocessed the PCR reads with MiXCR, giving one entry per CDR3 protein. The sample consists of fewer than 500,000 distinct CDR3 sequences, roughly 44% of them appearing once. Sample: PBMCs, taken before TCRalphabeta/CD19-depleted stem cell transplant. This TCR came from a girl aged 2 to 9 with aplastic anemia, due to receive a stem cell transplant. The V gene is TRBV20-1, the J gene TRBJ2-3; TRBD2 matches at 7 bases. The CDR3 spells CSAKGGRADTQYF. The DNA for the CDR3 is TGCAGTGCTAAGGGCGGGAGAGCAGATACGCAGTATTTT.